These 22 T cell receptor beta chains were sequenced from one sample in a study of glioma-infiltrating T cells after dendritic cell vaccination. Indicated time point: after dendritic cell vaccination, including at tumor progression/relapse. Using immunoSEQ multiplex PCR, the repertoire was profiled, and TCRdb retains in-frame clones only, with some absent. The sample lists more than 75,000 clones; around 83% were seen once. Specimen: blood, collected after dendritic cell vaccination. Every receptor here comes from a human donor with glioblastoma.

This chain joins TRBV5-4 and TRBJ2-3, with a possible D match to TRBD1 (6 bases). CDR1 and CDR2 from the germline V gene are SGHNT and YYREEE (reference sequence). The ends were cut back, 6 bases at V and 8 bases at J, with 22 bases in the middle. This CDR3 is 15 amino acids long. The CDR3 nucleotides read TGTGCCAGCAAAAGAGCGGACAGTCCAAGGGGTACGCAGTATTTT. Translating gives CASKRADSPRGTQYF.

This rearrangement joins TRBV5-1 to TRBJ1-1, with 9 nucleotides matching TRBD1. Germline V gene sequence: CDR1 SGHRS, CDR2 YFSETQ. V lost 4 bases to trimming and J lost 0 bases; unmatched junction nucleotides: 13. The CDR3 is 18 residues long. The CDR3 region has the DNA TGCGCCAGCAGCCCGCTCAGTCCCGGGACAGGGATGAACACTGAAGCTTTCTTT. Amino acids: CASSPLSPGTGMNTEAFF.

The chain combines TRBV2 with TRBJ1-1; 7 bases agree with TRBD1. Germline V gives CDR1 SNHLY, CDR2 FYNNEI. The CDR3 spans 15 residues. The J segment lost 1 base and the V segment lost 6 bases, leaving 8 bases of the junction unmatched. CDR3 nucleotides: TGTGCCAGCAGAGGAACCCAGGGGGGGAACACTGAAGCTTTCTTT. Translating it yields CASRGTQGGNTEAFF.

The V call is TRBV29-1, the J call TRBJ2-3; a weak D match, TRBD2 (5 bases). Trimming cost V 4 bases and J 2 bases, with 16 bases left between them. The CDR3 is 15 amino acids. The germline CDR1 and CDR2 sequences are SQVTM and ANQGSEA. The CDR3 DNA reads TGCAGCGTTGTAGGGAGAGGTGGTTTCACAGATACGCAGTATTTT. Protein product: CSVVGRGGFTDTQYF.

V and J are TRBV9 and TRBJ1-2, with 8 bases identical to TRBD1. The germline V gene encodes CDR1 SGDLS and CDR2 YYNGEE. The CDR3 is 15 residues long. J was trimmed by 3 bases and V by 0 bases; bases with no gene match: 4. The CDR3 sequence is CASSVAPRGHYGYTF. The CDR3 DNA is TGTGCCAGCAGCGTAGCCCCCAGGGGGCACTATGGCTACACCTTC.

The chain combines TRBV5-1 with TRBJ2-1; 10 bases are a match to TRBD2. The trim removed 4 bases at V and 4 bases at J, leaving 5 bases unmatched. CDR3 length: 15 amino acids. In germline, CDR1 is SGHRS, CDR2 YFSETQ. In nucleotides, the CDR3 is TGCGCCAGCAGCCAAGCGGGGGGGTCATACAATGAGCAGTTCTTC. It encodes CASSQAGGSYNEQFF. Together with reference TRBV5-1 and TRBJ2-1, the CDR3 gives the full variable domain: KAGVTQTPRYLIKTRGQQVTLSCSPISGHRSVSWYQQTPGQGLQFLFEYFSETQRNKGNFPGRFSGRQFSNSRSEMNVSTLELGDSALYLCASSQAGGSYNEQFFGPGTRLTVL.

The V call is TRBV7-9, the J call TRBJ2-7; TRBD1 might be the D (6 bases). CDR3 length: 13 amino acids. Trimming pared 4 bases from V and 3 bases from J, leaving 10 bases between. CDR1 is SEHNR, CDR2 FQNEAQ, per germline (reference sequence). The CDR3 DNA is TGTGCCAGCAGCTGGGACAATTACTACGAGCAGTACTTC. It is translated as CASSWDNYYEQYF.

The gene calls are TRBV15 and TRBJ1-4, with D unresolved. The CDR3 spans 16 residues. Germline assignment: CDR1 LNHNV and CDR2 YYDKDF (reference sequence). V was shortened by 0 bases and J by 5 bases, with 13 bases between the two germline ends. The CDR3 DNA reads TGTGCCACCAGCAGAGATTTCCGGGATTCCAATGAAAAACTGTTTTTT. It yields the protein CATSRDFRDSNEKLFF.

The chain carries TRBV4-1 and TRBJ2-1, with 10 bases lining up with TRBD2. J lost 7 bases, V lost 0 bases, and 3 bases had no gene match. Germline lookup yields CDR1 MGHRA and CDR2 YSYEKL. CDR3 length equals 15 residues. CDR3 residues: CASSQDQRGGNEQFF. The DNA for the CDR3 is TGCGCCAGCAGCCAAGATCAGCGGGGGGGTAATGAGCAGTTCTTC.

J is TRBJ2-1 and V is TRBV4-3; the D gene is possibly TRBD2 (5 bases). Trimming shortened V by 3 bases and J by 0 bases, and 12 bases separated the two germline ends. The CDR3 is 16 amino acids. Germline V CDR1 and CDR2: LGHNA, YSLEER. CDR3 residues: CASSQDTGISYNEQFF. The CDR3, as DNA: TGCGCCAGCAGCCAGGATACGGGGATCTCCTACAATGAGCAGTTCTTC.

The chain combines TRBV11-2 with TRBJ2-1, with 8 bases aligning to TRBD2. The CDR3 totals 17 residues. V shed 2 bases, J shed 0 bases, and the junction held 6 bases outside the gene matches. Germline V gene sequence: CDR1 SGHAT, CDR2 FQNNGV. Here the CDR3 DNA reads TGTGCCAGCAGCTTATGGATTAGCGGGGTCTCCTACAATGAGCAGTTCTTC. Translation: CASSLWISGVSYNEQFF. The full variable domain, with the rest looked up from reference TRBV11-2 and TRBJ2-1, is EAGVAQSPRYKIIEKRQSVAFWCNPISGHATLYWYQQILGQGPKLLIQFQNNGVVDDSQLPKDRFSAERLKGVDSTLKIQPAKLEDSAVYLCASSLWISGVSYNEQFFGPGTRLTVL.

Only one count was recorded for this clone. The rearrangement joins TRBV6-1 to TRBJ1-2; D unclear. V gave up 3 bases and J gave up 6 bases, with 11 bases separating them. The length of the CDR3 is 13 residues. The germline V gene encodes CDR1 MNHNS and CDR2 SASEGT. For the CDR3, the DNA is TGTGCCAGCAGTGAGCCGAACCGGGATGGCTACACCTTC. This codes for CASSEPNRDGYTF.

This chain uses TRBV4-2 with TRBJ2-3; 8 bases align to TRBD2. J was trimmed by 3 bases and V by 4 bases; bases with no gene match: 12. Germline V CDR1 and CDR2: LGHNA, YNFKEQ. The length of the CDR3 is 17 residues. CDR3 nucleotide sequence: TGTGCCAGCAGCCGCAGTTATAGCGGGGAACGAACAGATACGCAGTATTTT. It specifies CASSRSYSGERTDTQYF.

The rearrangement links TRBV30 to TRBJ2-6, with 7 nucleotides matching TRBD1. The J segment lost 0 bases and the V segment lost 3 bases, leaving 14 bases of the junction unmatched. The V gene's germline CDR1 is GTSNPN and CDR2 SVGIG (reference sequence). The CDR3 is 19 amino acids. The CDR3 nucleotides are TGTGCCTGGAGGTCACGGGACAGCCGTAATAGCTCTGGGGCCAACGTCCTGACTTTC. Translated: CAWRSRDSRNSSGANVLTF.

The CDR3 loop is CASSHDRDDQPQHF. The CDR3 DNA is TGTGCCAGCAGCCATGACAGGGACGATCAGCCCCAGCATTTT. The chain couples TRBV7-9 to TRBJ1-5; 7 nucleotides align to TRBD1. Germline trimming cut 5 bases from V and 5 bases from J; bases unmatched to any gene: 6. The germline gives CDR1 SEHNR, CDR2 FQNEAQ (reference sequence). This CDR3 has 14 residues.

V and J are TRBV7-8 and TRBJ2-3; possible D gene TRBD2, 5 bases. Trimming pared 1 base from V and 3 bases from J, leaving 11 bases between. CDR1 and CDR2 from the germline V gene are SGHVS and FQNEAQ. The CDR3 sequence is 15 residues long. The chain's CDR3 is CASSLESRGTDTQYF. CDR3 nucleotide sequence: TGTGCCAGCAGCTTAGAGAGCCGGGGAACAGATACGCAGTATTTT.

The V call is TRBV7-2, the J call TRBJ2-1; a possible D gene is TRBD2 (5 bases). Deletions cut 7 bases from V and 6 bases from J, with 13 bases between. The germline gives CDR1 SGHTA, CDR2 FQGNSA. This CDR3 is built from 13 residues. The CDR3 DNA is TGTGCCAGCACCTCGGGAAGAGGCAATGAGCAGTTCTTC. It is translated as CASTSGRGNEQFF.

The CDR3 DNA is TGTGCCAGCAGCTTCCCGATAGGGACTGCCACAGATACGCAGTATTTT. Translation gives CASSFPIGTATDTQYF. The chain carries TRBV7-9 and TRBJ2-3, with D maybe TRBD2 (6 bases). CDR1 and CDR2 from the germline V gene are SEHNR and FQNEAQ (reference sequence). Trimming pared 3 bases from V and 2 bases from J, leaving 15 bases between. This CDR3 spans 16 amino acids.

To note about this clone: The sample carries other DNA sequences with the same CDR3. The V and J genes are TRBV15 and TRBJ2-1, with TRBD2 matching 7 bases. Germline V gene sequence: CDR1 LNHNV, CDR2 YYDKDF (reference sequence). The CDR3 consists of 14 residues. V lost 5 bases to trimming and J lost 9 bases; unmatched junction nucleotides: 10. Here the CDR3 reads CATSSTWVAGEQFF. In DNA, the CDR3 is TGTGCCACCAGCTCCACATGGGTAGCGGGTGAGCAGTTCTTC.

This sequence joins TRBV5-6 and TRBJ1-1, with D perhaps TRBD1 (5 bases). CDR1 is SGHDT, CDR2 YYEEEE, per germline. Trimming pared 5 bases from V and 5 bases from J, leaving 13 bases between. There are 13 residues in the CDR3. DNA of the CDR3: TGTGCCAGCAGTCTGGGAGGGGCTACTGAAGCTTTCTTT. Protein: CASSLGGATEAFF.

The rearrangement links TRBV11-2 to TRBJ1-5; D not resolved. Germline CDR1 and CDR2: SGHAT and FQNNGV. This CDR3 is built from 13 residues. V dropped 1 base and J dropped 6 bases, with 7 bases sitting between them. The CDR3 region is CASSLGEGQPQHF. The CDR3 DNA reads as TGTGCCAGCAGCTTAGGGGAGGGTCAGCCCCAGCATTTT.

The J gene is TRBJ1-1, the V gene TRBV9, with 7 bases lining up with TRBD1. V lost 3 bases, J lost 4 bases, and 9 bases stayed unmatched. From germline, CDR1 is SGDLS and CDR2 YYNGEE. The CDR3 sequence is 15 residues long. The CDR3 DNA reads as TGTGCCAGCAGCGATAGACAGGGAATGAGCACTGAAGCTTTCTTT. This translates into CASSDRQGMSTEAFF.